This record looks at one TCR beta chain sequence and its context. This record comes from a study of blood T cell repertoires in COVID-19. Only in-frame clones appear in the TCRdb table, and some are missing; sequencing was by immunoSEQ multiplex PCR. The data contain approximately 380,000 clones, around 89% of them singletons. Material: PBMCs or T cells enriched from blood (not recorded which). The TCR sequence derives from a woman aged 18-30 years who had recovered from COVID-19.

Here the CDR3 DNA reads TGTGCCAGCAGCCTGGCTAGCGGGGGGGCTCTCGAGCAGTACTTC. Protein: CASSLASGGALEQYF. This chain joins TRBV3-1 (or the pseudogene TRBV3-2) and TRBJ2-7, with 12 bases lining up with TRBD2. J gave up 6 bases and V 4 bases, and 7 bases lay outside the gene matches. CDR3 length: 15 amino acids. Per the germline V gene, CDR1 is LGHDT and CDR2 is YNNKEL (reference sequence).